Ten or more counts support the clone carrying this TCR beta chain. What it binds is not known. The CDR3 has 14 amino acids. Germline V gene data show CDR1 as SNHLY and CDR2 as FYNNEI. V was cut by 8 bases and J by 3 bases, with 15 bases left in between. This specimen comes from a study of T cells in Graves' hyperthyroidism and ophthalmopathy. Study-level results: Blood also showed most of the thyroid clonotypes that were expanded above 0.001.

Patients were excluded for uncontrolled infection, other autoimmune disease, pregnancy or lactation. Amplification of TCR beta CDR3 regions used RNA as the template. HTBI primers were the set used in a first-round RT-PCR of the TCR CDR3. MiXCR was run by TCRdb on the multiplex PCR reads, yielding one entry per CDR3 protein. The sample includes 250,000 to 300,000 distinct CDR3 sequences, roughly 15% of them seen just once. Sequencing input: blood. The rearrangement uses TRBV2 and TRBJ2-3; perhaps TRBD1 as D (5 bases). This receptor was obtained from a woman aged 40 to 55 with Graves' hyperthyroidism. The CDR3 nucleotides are TGTGCCAGCCAGGGTTTCGGGCTAACAGATACGCAGTATTTT. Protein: CASQGFGLTDTQYF.